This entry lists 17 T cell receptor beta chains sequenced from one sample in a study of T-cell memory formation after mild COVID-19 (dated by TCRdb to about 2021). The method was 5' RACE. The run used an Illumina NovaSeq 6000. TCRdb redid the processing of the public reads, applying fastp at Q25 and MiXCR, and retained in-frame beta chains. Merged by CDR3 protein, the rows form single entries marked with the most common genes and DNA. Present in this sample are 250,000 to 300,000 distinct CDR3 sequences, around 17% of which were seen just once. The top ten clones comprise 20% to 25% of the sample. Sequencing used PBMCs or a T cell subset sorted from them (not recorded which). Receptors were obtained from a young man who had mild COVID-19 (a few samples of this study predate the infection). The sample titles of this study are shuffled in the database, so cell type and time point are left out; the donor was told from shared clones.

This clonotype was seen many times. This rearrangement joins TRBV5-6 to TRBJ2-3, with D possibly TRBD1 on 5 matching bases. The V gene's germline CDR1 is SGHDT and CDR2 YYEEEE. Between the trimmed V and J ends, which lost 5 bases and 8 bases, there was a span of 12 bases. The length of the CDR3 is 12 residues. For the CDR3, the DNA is TGTGCCAGCAGATCTGACAGAACTACGCAGTATTTT. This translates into CASRSDRTTQYF.

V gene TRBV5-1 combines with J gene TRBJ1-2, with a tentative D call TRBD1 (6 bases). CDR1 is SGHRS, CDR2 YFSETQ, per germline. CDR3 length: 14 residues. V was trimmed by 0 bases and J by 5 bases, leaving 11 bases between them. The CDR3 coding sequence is TGCGCCAGCAGCTTGGGGACAGCTGATTATGGCTACACCTTC. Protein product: CASSLGTADYGYTF. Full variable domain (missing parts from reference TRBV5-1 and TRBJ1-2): KAGVTQTPRYLIKTRGQQVTLSCSPISGHRSVSWYQQTPGQGLQFLFEYFSETQRNKGNFPGRFSGRQFSNSRSEMNVSTLELGDSALYLCASSLGTADYGYTFGSGTRLTVV.

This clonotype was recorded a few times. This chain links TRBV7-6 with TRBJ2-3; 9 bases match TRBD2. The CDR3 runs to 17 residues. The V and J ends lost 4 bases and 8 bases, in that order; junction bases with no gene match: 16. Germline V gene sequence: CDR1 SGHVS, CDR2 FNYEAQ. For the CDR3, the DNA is TGTGCCAGCAGCTCTGAACCGACGGGAGCGGGGGGAGGTACGCAGTATTTT. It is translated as CASSSEPTGAGGGTQYF.

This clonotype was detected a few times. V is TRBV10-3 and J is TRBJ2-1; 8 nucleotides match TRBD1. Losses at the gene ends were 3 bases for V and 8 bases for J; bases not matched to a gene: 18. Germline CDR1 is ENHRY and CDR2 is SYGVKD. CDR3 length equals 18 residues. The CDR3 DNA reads TGTGCCATCAGTGAAACACCCTTGACAGGGGCCTCGAGGGATGAGCAGTTCTTC. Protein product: CAISETPLTGASRDEQFF.

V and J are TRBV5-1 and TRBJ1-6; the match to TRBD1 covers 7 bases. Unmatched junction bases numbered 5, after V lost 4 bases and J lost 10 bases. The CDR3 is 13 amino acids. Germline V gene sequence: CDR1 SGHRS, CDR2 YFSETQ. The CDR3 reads CASSVTGDSPLHF. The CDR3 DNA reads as TGCGCCAGCAGCGTAACAGGGGACTCACCCCTCCACTTT.

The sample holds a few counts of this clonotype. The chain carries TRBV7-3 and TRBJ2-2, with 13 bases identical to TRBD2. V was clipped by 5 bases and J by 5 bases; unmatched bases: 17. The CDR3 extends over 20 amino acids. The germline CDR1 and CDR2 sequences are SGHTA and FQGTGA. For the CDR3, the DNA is TGTGCCAGCAGCCCCAGACCCCACAGGACTAGCGGGGGTGGTACCGGGGAGCTGTTTTTT. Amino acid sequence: CASSPRPHRTSGGGTGELFF.

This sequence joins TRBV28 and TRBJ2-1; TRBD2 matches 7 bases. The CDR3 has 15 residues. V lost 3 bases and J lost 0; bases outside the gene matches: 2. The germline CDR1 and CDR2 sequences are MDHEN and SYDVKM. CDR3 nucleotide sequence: TGTGCCAGCAGTTTCGGGGGGAACTCCTACAATGAGCAGTTCTTC. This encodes CASSFGGNSYNEQFF.

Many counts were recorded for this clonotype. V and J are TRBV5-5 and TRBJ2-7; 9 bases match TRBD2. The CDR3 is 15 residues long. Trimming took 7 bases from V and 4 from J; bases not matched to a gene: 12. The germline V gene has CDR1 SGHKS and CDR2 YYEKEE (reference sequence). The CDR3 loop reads CASERTSAEKYEQYF. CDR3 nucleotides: TGTGCCAGCGAAAGGACTAGCGCCGAAAAATACGAGCAGTACTTC.

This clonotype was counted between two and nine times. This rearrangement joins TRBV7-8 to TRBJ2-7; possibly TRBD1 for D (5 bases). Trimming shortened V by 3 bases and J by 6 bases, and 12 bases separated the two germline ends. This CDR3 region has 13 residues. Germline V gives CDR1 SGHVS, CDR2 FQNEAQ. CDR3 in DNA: TGTGCCAGCAGCTTCGGCAGGGAATCCGAGCAGTACTTC. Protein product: CASSFGRESEQYF.

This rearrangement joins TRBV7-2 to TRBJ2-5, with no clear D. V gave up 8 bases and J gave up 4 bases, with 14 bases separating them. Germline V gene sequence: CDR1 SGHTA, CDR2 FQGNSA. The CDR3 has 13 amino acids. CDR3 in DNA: TGTGCCAGCGGGGATCCCCTGGCAGAGACCCAGTACTTC. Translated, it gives CASGDPLAETQYF. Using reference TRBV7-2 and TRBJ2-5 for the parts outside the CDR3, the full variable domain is GAGVSQSPSNKVTEKGKDVELRCDPISGHTALYWYRQSLGQGLEFLIYFQGNSAPDKSGLPSDRFSAERTGGSVSTLTIQRTQQEDSAVYLCASGDPLAETQYFGPGTRLLVL.

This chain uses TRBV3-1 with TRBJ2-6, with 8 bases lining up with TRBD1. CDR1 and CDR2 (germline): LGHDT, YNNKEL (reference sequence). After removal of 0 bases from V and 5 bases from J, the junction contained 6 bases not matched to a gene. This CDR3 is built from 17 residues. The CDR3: CASSQENGQGWANVLTF. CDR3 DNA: TGTGCCAGCAGCCAAGAAAACGGACAGGGCTGGGCCAACGTCCTGACTTTC.

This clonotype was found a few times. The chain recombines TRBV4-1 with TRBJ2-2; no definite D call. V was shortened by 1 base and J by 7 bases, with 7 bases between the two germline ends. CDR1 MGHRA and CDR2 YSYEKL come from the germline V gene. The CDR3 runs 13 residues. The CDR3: CASSQALDGELFF. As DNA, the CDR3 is TGCGCCAGCAGCCAAGCACTGGACGGGGAGCTGTTTTTT.

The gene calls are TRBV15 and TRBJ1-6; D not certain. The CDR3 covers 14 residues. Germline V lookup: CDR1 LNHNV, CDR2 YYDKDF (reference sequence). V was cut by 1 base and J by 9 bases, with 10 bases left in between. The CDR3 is CATSRVYGVSPLHF. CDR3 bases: TGTGCCACCAGCAGAGTCTACGGGGTTTCACCCCTCCACTTT.

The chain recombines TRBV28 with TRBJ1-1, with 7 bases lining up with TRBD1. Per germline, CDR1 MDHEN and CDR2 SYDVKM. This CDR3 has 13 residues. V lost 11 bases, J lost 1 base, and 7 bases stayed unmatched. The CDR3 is CAAQGQSNTEAFF. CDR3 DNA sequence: TGTGCCGCGCAGGGACAGTCGAACACTGAAGCTTTCTTT.

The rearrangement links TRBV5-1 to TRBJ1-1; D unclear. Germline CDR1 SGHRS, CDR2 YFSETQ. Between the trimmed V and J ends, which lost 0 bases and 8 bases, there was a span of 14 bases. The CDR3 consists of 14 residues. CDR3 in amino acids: CASSLGGRETEAFF. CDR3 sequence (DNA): TGCGCCAGCAGCTTGGGGGGTCGGGAGACGGAAGCTTTCTTT.

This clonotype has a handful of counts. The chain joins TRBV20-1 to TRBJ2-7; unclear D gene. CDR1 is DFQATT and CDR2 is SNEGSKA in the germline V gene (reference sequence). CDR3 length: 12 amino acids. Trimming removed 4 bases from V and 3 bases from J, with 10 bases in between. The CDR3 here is CSANDLYYEQYF. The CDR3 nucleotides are TGCAGTGCTAACGACCTCTACTACGAGCAGTACTTC.

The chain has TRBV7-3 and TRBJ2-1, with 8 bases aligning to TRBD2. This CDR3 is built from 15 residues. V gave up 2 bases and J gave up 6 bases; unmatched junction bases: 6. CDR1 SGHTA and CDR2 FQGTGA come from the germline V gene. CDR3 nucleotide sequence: TGTGCCAGCAGCTTAGGACGGGGGGGTCGCAATGAGCAGTTCTTC. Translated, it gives CASSLGRGGRNEQFF.